The rows below give T cell receptor beta chains drawn from one sample of a study of cytomegalovirus exposure and HLA in healthy donors. Sequencing was performed with immunoSEQ multiplex PCR; in TCRdb, only in-frame clones are kept and a portion is missing. The sample records roughly 130,000 clones, roughly two thirds being singletons. The sequenced sample was PBMCs. The receptors were sampled from a man aged 25 to 40 in good health and CMV-seropositive. CDR3s include the opening cysteine and the closing phenylalanine or tryptophan. D genes are given only for firm matches. Clone size appears in some rows only: once, few, many, or a class for an expanded clone.

clone size	D gene	V gene	J gene	CDR3 protein	CDR3 DNA
few	TRBD1	TRBV11-2	TRBJ2-7	CASSLADRTGQQYF	TGTGCCAGCAGCTTAGCGGACCGGACAGGCCAGCAGTACTTC
.	.	TRBV2	TRBJ2-7	CASIVRGSYEQYF	TGTGCCAGCATTGTTCGGGGGTCCTACGAGCAGTACTTC
.	.	TRBV11-3	TRBJ2-1	CASSLGDSTYNEQFF	TGTGCCAGCAGCTTGGGGGACTCGACCTACAATGAGCAGTTCTTC
.	TRBD2	TRBV9	TRBJ2-2	CASSGRSGRRTGELFF	TGTGCCAGCAGCGGGAGGAGCGGGAGGCGCACCGGGGAGCTGTTTTTT
.	.	TRBV27	TRBJ2-2	CASSLFFTGGATGGEAGELFF	TGTGCCAGCAGTTTATTCTTCACTGGGGGGGCAACAGGGGGGGAGGCCGGGGAGCTGTTTTTT
.	.	TRBV30	TRBJ2-5	CAWSIKDSTETQYF	TGTGCCTGGAGTATAAAAGACAGTACAGAGACCCAGTACTTC
.	TRBD1	TRBV27	TRBJ2-1	CASSLQGRLGNEQFF	TGTGCCAGCAGTCTACAGGGGAGATTGGGCAATGAGCAGTTCTTC
few	TRBD2	TRBV5-6	TRBJ2-3	CASSLGLGGSTDTQYF	TGTGCCAGCAGCCTTGGACTAGGAGGTAGCACAGATACGCAGTATTTT
.	.	TRBV18	TRBJ2-7	CASSPQVYEQYF	TGTGCCAGCTCACCTCAGGTTTACGAGCAGTACTTC
.	TRBD1	TRBV30	TRBJ1-6	CAWAQGASPLHF	TGTGCCTGGGCTCAGGGGGCTTCACCCCTCCACTTT
.	.	TRBV5-1	TRBJ2-1	CATDPGTGGIGQFF	TGCGCCACCGACCCCGGGACCGGCGGGATCGGGCAGTTCTTC
once	.	TRBV28	TRBJ1-2	CASSLSGADGYTF	TGTGCCAGCAGTTTGAGTGGAGCGGATGGCTACACCTTC
.	.	TRBV5-4	TRBJ1-4	CASSAAPGTPSTNEKLFF	TGTGCCAGCAGCGCTGCTCCGGGGACACCTTCAACTAATGAAAAACTGTTTTTT
.	.	TRBV18	TRBJ2-1	CASSPPGDYNEQFF	TGTGCCAGCTCACCACCAGGGGATTACAATGAGCAGTTCTTC
.	.	TRBV5-1	TRBJ1-5	CASSPAGDQPQHF	TGCGCCAGCAGCCCGGCGGGGGATCAGCCCCAGCATTTT
.	.	TRBV4-1	TRBJ2-7	CASSQPSAGKGYEQYF	TGCGCCAGCAGCCAACCCTCGGCAGGGAAGGGATACGAGCAGTACTTC
few	TRBD2	TRBV19	TRBJ2-3	CASSWGTSGADTQYF	TGTGCCAGTAGTTGGGGGACTAGCGGGGCAGATACGCAGTATTTT
once	TRBD2	TRBV7-6	TRBJ2-7	CASSLRMPREGQLGEQYF	TGTGCCAGCAGCTTAAGAATGCCGCGGGAGGGCCAATTGGGCGAGCAGTACTTC
.	TRBD1	TRBV28	TRBJ2-7	CASSLWGDRGYEQYF	TGTGCCAGCAGTTTATGGGGGGACAGGGGCTACGAGCAGTACTTC
.	.	TRBV5-4	TRBJ1-1	CASSFQNTEAFF	TGTGCCAGCAGCTTTCAGAACACTGAAGCTTTCTTT
few	TRBD2	TRBV5-1	TRBJ2-3	CASSLQGQRENGDTQYF	TGCGCCAGCAGCTTACAGGGTCAGCGGGAGAATGGGGATACGCAGTATTTT
few	.	TRBV7-6	TRBJ2-4	CASSLGTQNIQYF	TGTGCCAGCAGCCTCGGGACTCAAAACATTCAGTACTTC
.	TRBD2	TRBV4-1	TRBJ2-7	CASRLLATSSYEQYF	TGCGCCAGCAGGCTACTAGCGACTAGCTCCTACGAGCAGTACTTC
once	TRBD2	TRBV11-2	TRBJ2-5	CASRRATRTSGRGETQYF	TGTGCCAGCAGACGTGCGACAAGGACTAGCGGGAGGGGGGAGACCCAGTACTTC
.	.	TRBV27	TRBJ1-2	CASSFNRAGYNYGYTF	TGTGCCAGCAGTTTTAATCGGGCAGGGTATAACTATGGCTACACCTTC
.	TRBD1	TRBV5-1	TRBJ1-4	CASRGTGTGGEKLFF	TGCGCCAGCAGGGGGACCGGGACAGGGGGTGAAAAACTGTTTTTT
.	TRBD1	TRBV28	TRBJ1-2	CASSLGTGLPPRYTF	TGTGCCAGCAGTCTTGGGACAGGGCTGCCCCCGCGCTACACCTTC
once	.	TRBV5-4	TRBJ1-5	CASSVDRAHQPQHF	TGTGCCAGCAGCGTCGACAGAGCTCATCAGCCCCAGCATTTT
.	TRBD2	TRBV5-1	TRBJ2-7	CASSPTGTSGSGEQYF	TGCGCCAGCAGCCCTACTGGGACTAGCGGGAGTGGCGAGCAGTACTTC
.	.	TRBV6-1	TRBJ1-2	CASSEQAINYGYTF	TGTGCCAGCAGTGAACAGGCGATTAACTATGGCTACACCTTC
once	.	TRBV7-6	TRBJ2-2	CASSLAGGNTGELFF	TGTGCCAGCAGCTTAGCGGGAGGGAACACCGGGGAGCTGTTTTTT
.	TRBD2	TRBV7-2	TRBJ2-7	CASSLVERDTYEQYF	TGTGCCAGCAGCTTAGTGGAGCGGGATACCTACGAGCAGTACTTC
medium-sized	.	TRBV4-3	TRBJ2-7	CASSHSVRSSYEQYF	TGCGCCAGCAGCCATAGCGTCAGGAGCTCCTACGAGCAGTACTTC
.	TRBD1	TRBV6-5	TRBJ2-7	CASSYARTGGTYEQYF	TGTGCCAGCAGTTACGCACGGACAGGGGGGACCTACGAGCAGTACTTC
.	TRBD1	TRBV10-3	TRBJ2-2	CAINGQGSTGELFF	TGTGCCATCAATGGACAGGGGAGTACCGGGGAGCTGTTTTTT
few	TRBD2	TRBV4-3	TRBJ2-3	CASSQGGTSGTDTQYF	TGCGCCAGCAGCCAAGGGGGGACTAGCGGCACAGATACGCAGTATTTT
few	.	TRBV27	TRBJ1-3	CASSLNGDFGNTIYF	TGTGCCAGCAGCCTCAATGGCGACTTTGGAAACACCATATATTTT
.	TRBD1	TRBV9	TRBJ2-1	CASSVGPGQGFDEQFF	TGTGCCAGCAGCGTAGGTCCGGGACAGGGTTTTGACGAGCAGTTCTTC
.	TRBD2	TRBV9	TRBJ2-7	CASSATSGRFDEQYF	TGTGCCAGCAGCGCGACTAGCGGGAGGTTCGACGAGCAGTACTTC
.	.	TRBV5-6	TRBJ2-5	CASSLGLSQETQYF	TGTGCCAGCAGCTTGGGTCTCAGCCAAGAGACCCAGTACTTC
.	.	TRBV27	TRBJ1-5	CASSLYGADQPQHF	TGTGCCAGCAGTTTATATGGGGCCGATCAGCCCCAGCATTTT
.	.	TRBV5-1	TRBJ2-5	CASSLALAEETQYF	TGCGCCAGCAGCTTGGCCCTAGCCGAAGAGACCCAGTACTTC
.	.	TRBV10-3	TRBJ1-1	CAISEPTWSNTEAFF	TGTGCCATCAGTGAGCCGACATGGTCCAACACTGAAGCTTTCTTT
.	TRBD1	TRBV29-1	TRBJ2-5	CSVRQGQETQYF	TGCAGCGTCCGACAGGGGCAAGAGACCCAGTACTTC
.	TRBD1	TRBV11-2	TRBJ1-1	CASSYSDRANTEAFF	TGTGCCAGCAGCTACTCGGACAGGGCGAACACTGAAGCTTTCTTT
.	.	TRBV19	TRBJ1-5	CASSITDSNQPQHF	TGTGCCAGTAGTATTACAGATAGCAATCAGCCCCAGCATTTT
.	.	TRBV10-3	TRBJ2-7	CAITANGGAYEQHF	TGTGCCATCACCGCGAACGGGGGTGCGTACGAGCAGCACTTC
.	TRBD2	TRBV5-4	TRBJ2-5	CASSLVDQREWEETQYF	TGTGCCAGCAGCTTGGTCGACCAGCGGGAGTGGGAAGAGACCCAGTACTTC
.	TRBD2	TRBV7-8	TRBJ2-7	CASSRGLAGGWGEQYF	TGTGCCAGCAGCCGCGGACTAGCGGGAGGATGGGGCGAGCAGTACTTC
.	TRBD2	TRBV28	TRBJ2-4	CASSPAGGGKNIQYF	TGTGCCAGCAGCCCAGCGGGAGGGGGCAAAAACATTCAGTACTTC
few	.	TRBV7-6	TRBJ1-1	CASSQDTNTEAFF	TGTGCCAGCAGCCAGGACACGAACACTGAAGCTTTCTTT
few	.	TRBV5-1	TRBJ2-6	CASSFSSGANVLTF	TGCGCCAGCAGCTTCTCCTCTGGGGCCAACGTCCTGACTTTC
.	TRBD1	TRBV4-2	TRBJ2-7	CASSQGDSPYEQYF	TGTGCCAGCAGCCAAGGGGACAGCCCCTACGAGCAGTACTTC
.	TRBD2	TRBV4-3	TRBJ2-1	CASSRGRAPYNEQFF	TGCGCCAGCAGCCGTGGGAGGGCCCCCTACAATGAGCAGTTCTTC
.	TRBD2	TRBV7-8	TRBJ2-2	CASSLAGTMNTGELFF	TGTGCCAGCAGCTTAGCGGGGACTATGAACACCGGGGAGCTGTTTTTT
.	.	TRBV6-1	TRBJ2-7	CATRLREWEQYF	TGTGCCACGCGGCTGAGGGAATGGGAGCAGTACTTC
few	TRBD1	TRBV13	TRBJ1-5	CASSLGRGDQPQHF	TGTGCCAGCAGCTTAGGCAGGGGGGATCAGCCCCAGCATTTT